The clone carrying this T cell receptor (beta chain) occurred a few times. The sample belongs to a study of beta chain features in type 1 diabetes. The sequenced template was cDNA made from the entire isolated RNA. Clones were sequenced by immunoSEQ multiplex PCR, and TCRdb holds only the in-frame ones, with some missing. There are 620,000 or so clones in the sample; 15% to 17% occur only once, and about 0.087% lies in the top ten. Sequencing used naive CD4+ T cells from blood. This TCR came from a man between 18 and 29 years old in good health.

In DNA form, the CDR3 reads TGTGCCAGTAGTATGCGTTGGAGAGGACAGCGCACTGAAGCTTTCTTT. Translation gives CASSMRWRGQRTEAFF. The genes are TRBV19 and TRBJ1-1; TRBD1 is a possible D gene (6 bases). V was cut by 3 bases and J by 4 bases, with 18 bases left in between. The V gene's germline CDR1 is LNHDA and CDR2 SQIVND (reference sequence). The CDR3 is 16 amino acids.